This TCR beta chain was retrieved from a study of immune evolution from preneoplasia to lung adenocarcinoma. This clone was detected once. What it binds is not known. Two lung cancer pathologists independently confirmed each histologic diagnosis. Generated by immunoSEQ multiplex PCR, the TCRdb table keeps only in-frame clones and is missing some. Here the sample spans some 4,700 clones, less than 85% being singletons. Broader study findings: Top clone share appeared to fall from AAH through AIS, MIA, adenocarcinoma.

Trimming took 0 bases from V and 3 from J, leaving 15 bases between them. The CDR3 consists of 18 residues. The sample consisted of FFPE adjacent normal lung tissue. The rearrangement joins TRBV23-1 to TRBJ1-6; tentative D call: TRBD1 (5 bases). TRBV23-1 carries the ORF label, with uncertain function. The source of this sequence is a person aged 60 to 85 with lung adenocarcinoma. In DNA form, the CDR3 reads TGCGCCAGCAGTCAATCAAGCAGGGTCCCCCTCTATAATTCACCCCTCCACTTT. This translates into CASSQSSRVPLYNSPLHF.